This T cell receptor beta chain emerged from a study of blood T cell repertoires in COVID-19. Looking at the study overall: PBMCs, B-cell-depleted T cells, or T cells were the source of the cDNA or gDNA that made up the material.

TCRdb's table, derived via immunoSEQ multiplex PCR, lists solely in-frame clones and lacks some. Of about 410,000 clones detected, 89% appear once; the ten largest clones hold roughly 1.5%. The sample comprised peripheral blood. The sequence was obtained from a woman in her thirties or forties with COVID-19, enrolled during active disease.

CDR3: CASRTLVQETQYF. DNA of the CDR3: TGTGCCAGCAGGACTTTGGTCCAAGAGACCCAGTACTTC. The chain links TRBV6-4 to TRBJ2-5; D gene unclear. Per the germline V gene, CDR1 is MRHNA and CDR2 is SNTAGT. V was shortened by 6 bases and J by 1 base, with 9 bases between the two germline ends. CDR3 length: 13 amino acids.